This T cell receptor (beta chain) was captured in a study of tissue T cells after allogeneic stem cell transplantation. As for the study in general: Several unmodified and three CD34-selected T-cell-depleted grafts went to graft-versus-host disease patients. Pathologist review favored tissue samples showing histologically apparent lymphocytes.

Adult allogeneic hematopoietic cell transplant recipients with steroid-refractory graft-versus-host disease were prospectively enrolled for research autopsy. V was pared by 5 bases and J by 4 bases, with 10 bases of the junction left unmatched. This CDR3 region has 15 residues. Germline V lookup: CDR1 SNHLY, CDR2 FYNNEI. Method: immunoSEQ multiplex PCR; TCRdb's copy keeps in-frame clones and lacks some. The sample records thousands of clones, around three quarters being singletons. This clone was recorded a few times. Material: colon tissue, obtained at autopsy. This chain uses TRBV2 with TRBJ1-1; 7 bases are a match to TRBD1. The TCR originated in a male patient at least 60 years old with steroid-refractory graft-versus-host disease after an allogeneic stem cell transplant. Some T cells here may be from the graft donor. The CDR3, as DNA: TGTGCCAGCAGTCCCAGGGGGGTAGGGCTCACTGAAGCTTTCTTT. It specifies CASSPRGVGLTEAFF. Using reference TRBV2 and TRBJ1-1 for the parts outside the CDR3, the full variable domain is EPEVTQTPSHQVTQMGQEVILRCVPISNHLYFYWYRQILGQKVEFLVSFYNNEISEKSEIFDDQFSVERPDGSNFTLKIRSTKLEDSAMYFCASSPRGVGLTEAFFGQGTRLTVV.